This entry features one T cell receptor beta chain sequence. Its antigen remains unknown. The CDR3 is made up of 16 amino acids. After removal of 7 bases from V and 2 bases from J, the junction contained 10 bases not matched to a gene. CDR1 and CDR2 from the germline V gene are SQVTM and ANQGSEA. This record belongs to a study of cytomegalovirus exposure and HLA in healthy donors. About the research overall: There were around 390 genotyped donors. Of these, roughly 82% fell in the genetic ancestry cluster associated with self-reported Caucasian donors.

Study-wide results and caveats: By HLA locus, TCR association rates varied in a later analysis, with DRB1 showing the most and HLA-C the fewest. Later work found most CMV-associated TCR beta chains apparently HLA-restricted.

The PCR ran on 60 Vbeta and 13 Jbeta primers. The protocol was immunoSEQ multiplex PCR, while the TCRdb copy is restricted to in-frame clones and leaves out a portion. Altogether about 110,000 clones are present, about 85% being singletons, with the ten largest covering approximately 0.22%. The TCR was taken from a man between 45 and 60 years old in good health and CMV-seronegative. The chain combines TRBV29-1 with TRBJ2-6; 8 nucleotides match TRBD1. The specimen sequenced was PBMCs. The CDR3 region has the DNA TGCAGCGCCGATACGACAGGGGTTACTGGGGCCAACGTCCTGACTTTC. Residues: CSADTTGVTGANVLTF.